This T cell receptor (beta chain) was sequenced during a study of technical replicates of blood from a handful of donors. This clone was seen a single time. Assay: immunoSEQ multiplex PCR; the TCRdb copy retains only in-frame clones and omits some. Of around 58,000 clones listed, 85% to 90% are singletons. This CDR3 has 15 amino acids. CDR1 is SGHRS and CDR2 is YFSETQ in the germline V gene. The V and J ends lost 2 bases and 0 bases respectively, with 8 bases between them. The sequence was obtained from a human donor in good health. Some clones in this sample may be carry-over from other donors' samples. V and J are TRBV5-1 and TRBJ2-2, with D uncertain. The sequencing input was PBMCs. Here the CDR3 DNA reads TGCGCCAGCAGCTTAGAGACAACGAACACCGGGGAGCTGTTTTTT. The encoded protein is CASSLETTNTGELFF.